This T cell receptor (beta chain) was obtained from a study of CD4 T cells in relation to SARS-CoV-2 and coronaviruses. Deep TCR-beta sequencing used DNA from uncultured naive and memory CD4+ T cells. Some clones are missing from TCRdb's copy, which holds only in-frame ones; the method was immunoSEQ multiplex PCR. In the table there are tens of thousands of clones, approximately 83% of which are singletons. With respect to this clone: Its antigen is unidentified.

This CDR3 comprises 13 residues. V was trimmed by 4 bases and J by 4 bases, leaving 9 bases between them. CDR1 is KGHDR and CDR2 is SFDVKD in the germline V gene. The study, taken as a whole, reports: In roughly 65% of donors, memory CD4+ clonotypes crossrecognized SARS-CoV-2 and at least one common cold coronavirus spike. Crossreactive clones expanded significantly less to SARS-CoV-2 than monoreactive clones. This crossreactivity analysis covered spike protein alone, no other viral proteins.

The sequenced sample was memory CD4+ T cells from PBMCs. The TCR comes from an adult with COVID-19. The gene calls are TRBV24-1 and TRBJ1-2; the D is unclear. DNA of the CDR3: TGTGCCACCAGTGAATCGGGGAGCTATGGCTACACCTTC. Protein: CATSESGSYGYTF.